Listed below are T cell receptor beta chains from one sample, sequenced in a study of shared clonotypes between healthy human individuals. Assay: immunoSEQ multiplex PCR; the TCRdb copy retains only in-frame clones and omits some. The sample carries around 940,000 clones, about 80% recorded once. The specimen sequenced was memory CD4+ T cells sorted from blood. The receptor source for this set is a man younger than 30 in good health. The CDR3 runs from the conserved cysteine through the conserved F or W. A D gene is named only where the DNA matches it firmly. For some rows the clone size is stated as once, few or many, or as a class when expanded; others skip it.

J	size	V	D	DNA	CDR3
TRBJ2-5	-	TRBV11-2	-	TGTGCCAGCAGCCCCGGACAGACCCAGTACTTC	CASSPGQTQYF
TRBJ2-2	-	TRBV30	TRBD2	TGTGCCTGGACTAGCGGGAGGGCGGCCGGGGAGCTGTTTTTT	CAWTSGRAAGELFF
TRBJ2-7	-	TRBV27	-	TGTGCCAGCAGACGCGAACAGTATCGGGGGATCGAGCAGTACTTC	CASRREQYRGIEQYF
TRBJ2-1	-	TRBV5-4	TRBD2	TGTGCCAGCAGCTTGGGGGGACTAGCGGGCAATGAGCAGTTCTTC	CASSLGGLAGNEQFF
TRBJ2-7	-	TRBV4-3	TRBD2	TGCGCCAGCAGCCAAGTAGTATCAGCGGGGGCCTACGAGCAGTACTTC	CASSQVVSAGAYEQYF
TRBJ2-4	-	TRBV12-5	-	TGTGCTAGTGGTTCCTGGGGGGAAGCCAAAAACATTCAGTACTTC	CASGSWGEAKNIQYF
TRBJ2-6	-	TRBV18	-	TGTGCCAGCTCACCATACCGGGACACGATCTCTGGGGCCAACGTCCTGACTTTC	CASSPYRDTISGANVLTF
TRBJ2-3	-	TRBV7-9	TRBD1	TGTGCCAGCAGCCGCAAAGCAGGGACAGGGCCAGATACGCAGTATTTT	CASSRKAGTGPDTQYF
TRBJ1-4	-	TRBV2	-	TGTGCCAGCAGAGGTTTTGGGGAAAAACTGTTTTTT	CASRGFGEKLFF
TRBJ2-2	-	TRBV7-3	TRBD1	TGTGCCAGCAGCACCCGACAGGGTTACGGGGAGCTGTTTTTT	CASSTRQGYGELFF
TRBJ1-3	-	TRBV30	-	TGTGCCTGGAGAGGGTTGGGGTTTGGAAACACCATATATTTT	CAWRGLGFGNTIYF
TRBJ2-3	-	TRBV9	-	TGTGCCAGCAGCCCCCGGGGGGCTGGCACAGATACGCAGTATTTT	CASSPRGAGTDTQYF
TRBJ1-2	-	TRBV6-6	TRBD1	TGTGCCAGCAGTTACGGGACAGATGGCTACACCTTC	CASSYGTDGYTF
TRBJ1-2	-	TRBV7-9	-	TGTGCCAGCACCCCAGGGGCAGCTAACTATGGCTACACCTTC	CASTPGAANYGYTF
TRBJ1-4	-	TRBV4-1	TRBD1	TGCGCCAGCAGCCGAACCCTAACCGGGACAGGGGTGGGGGCAACTAATGAAAAACTGTTTTTT	CASSRTLTGTGVGATNEKLFF
TRBJ2-7	-	TRBV4-3	TRBD2	TGCGCCAGCAGCCAGTGGCGGGAGGTATGGTACGAGCAGTACTTC	CASSQWREVWYEQYF
TRBJ2-1	-	TRBV7-2	-	TGTGCCAGCAGCCAAGGGACTTTCGAGCAGTTCTTC	CASSQGTFEQFF
TRBJ1-1	few	TRBV29-1	-	TGCAGCGTCGCACTCCAAGAGGGCACTGAAGCTTTCTTT	CSVALQEGTEAFF
TRBJ2-1	-	TRBV5-1	-	TGCGCCAGCAGCCCGACGGCTAGTTACAATGAGCAGTTCTTC	CASSPTASYNEQFF
TRBJ2-1	-	TRBV2	-	TGTGCCAGCAGTGGGGACTCGGCGGGGAATGAGCAGTTCTTC	CASSGDSAGNEQFF
TRBJ2-3	-	TRBV5-4	TRBD2	TGTGCCAGCAGCTTCGGGGTAGCGGGAGGAGATACGCAGTATTTT	CASSFGVAGGDTQYF
TRBJ1-1	many	TRBV27	-	TGTGCCAGCAGTAGGGACGGAAGGTCAGGCACTGAAGCTTTCTTT	CASSRDGRSGTEAFF
TRBJ1-5	-	TRBV6-5	-	TGTGCCAGCAGTTCTCAGGGGCGGACGCCCCAGCATTTT	CASSSQGRTPQHF
TRBJ2-7	-	TRBV9	TRBD1	TGTGCCAGCAGCTTAGGCCTCGGACAGGGATACTACGAGCAGTACTTC	CASSLGLGQGYYEQYF